The 13 T cell receptor beta chains given below trace back to one sample, sequenced in a study of long-term antiretroviral therapy in people with HIV. The assay, immunoSEQ v3.0, was run at survey level. Profiling relied on immunoSEQ multiplex PCR, and the TCRdb table lists in-frame clones only, not all of them. The table has 25,000 to 35,000 clones, nearly 97% seen once. The specimen was unsorted PBMCs, collected 5.3 years after starting antiretroviral therapy. The receptors were gathered from a young man with HIV.

The rearrangement uses TRBV27 and TRBJ2-7; D gene unclear. This CDR3 spans 15 amino acids. Germline CDR1 is MNHEY and CDR2 is SMNVEV (reference sequence). Between the trimmed V and J ends, which lost 3 bases and 0 bases, there was a span of 12 bases. CDR3 DNA: TGTGCCAGCAGTTTGGCGAGGCTAAGCTCCTACGAGCAGTACTTC. Protein product: CASSLARLSSYEQYF.

This chain joins TRBV4-1 and TRBJ2-7; D possibly corresponds to TRBD1 (6 bases). CDR3 length equals 17 residues. The V and J ends lost 1 base and 2 bases respectively, with 18 bases between them. CDR1 is MGHRA, CDR2 YSYEKL, per germline. The CDR3 DNA follows: TGCGCCAGCAGCCAAGGGGACAATTTAGGTTTCCCCTACGAGCAGTACTTC. This translates into CASSQGDNLGFPYEQYF.

In nucleotides, the CDR3 is TGTGCCTGGAGTATGCCCGGGACAGGGAAAAACACCATATATTTT. The encoded protein is CAWSMPGTGKNTIYF. The rearrangement joins TRBV30 to TRBJ1-3; 9 bases map to TRBD1. The CDR3 contains 15 residues. V lost 2 bases to trimming and J lost 6 bases; unmatched junction nucleotides: 8. Germline V CDR1 and CDR2: GTSNPN, SVGIG (reference sequence).

V is TRBV7-2 and J is TRBJ2-7; 10 bases agree with TRBD2. The CDR3 sequence is 16 residues long. Germline CDR1 reads SGHTA; CDR2 reads FQGNSA. The ends lost 5 bases at V and 3 bases at J; junction bases unmatched: 10. The CDR3 protein is CASSRTSGGGFYEQYF. The CDR3 nucleotides are TGTGCCAGCAGCCGGACTAGCGGTGGGGGGTTCTACGAGCAGTACTTC. Based on the CDR3 plus reference TRBV7-2 and TRBJ2-7, the full variable domain is GAGVSQSPSNKVTEKGKDVELRCDPISGHTALYWYRQSLGQGLEFLIYFQGNSAPDKSGLPSDRFSAERTGGSVSTLTIQRTQQEDSAVYLCASSRTSGGGFYEQYFGPGTRLTVT.

The chain is built from TRBV9 and TRBJ2-4; weak D call: TRBD1 (6 bases). Trimming took off 7 bases at V and 12 bases at J, with 23 bases between the two ends. CDR1 is SGDLS and CDR2 is YYNGEE in the germline V gene. The CDR3 length is 14 residues. The CDR3 here is CASARSELTGGQYF. The CDR3 coding sequence is TGTGCCAGCGCCCGGTCTGAATTGACAGGCGGTCAGTACTTC.

The J gene is TRBJ1-2, the V gene TRBV4-1, with 8 bases lining up with TRBD1. The ends lost 1 base at V and 0 bases at J; junction bases unmatched: 4. The CDR3 sequence is 16 residues long. The germline V gene encodes CDR1 MGHRA and CDR2 YSYEKL. The CDR3 region is CASSQGLQGANYGYTF. CDR3 nucleotides: TGCGCCAGCAGCCAAGGCCTACAGGGGGCTAACTATGGCTACACCTTC.

CDR3 nucleotides: TGTGCCAGCAGGACCGGGACAGGGGTGTTGTACGAGCAGTACTTC. Its protein product is CASRTGTGVLYEQYF. The chain recombines TRBV27 with TRBJ2-7; TRBD1 matches at 10 bases. The germline V gene has CDR1 MNHEY and CDR2 SMNVEV (reference sequence). This CDR3 is 15 amino acids long. The J segment lost 4 bases and the V segment lost 6 bases, leaving 9 bases of the junction unmatched.

This chain connects TRBV7-8 to TRBJ2-3; maybe TRBD2 (6 bases). CDR3 size: 13 residues. Per germline, CDR1 SGHVS and CDR2 FQNEAQ. Trimming left V 5 bases short and J 7 bases short, with 13 bases between. CDR3: CASSPSSGHTQYF. The CDR3 nucleotides are TGTGCCAGCAGCCCCAGTAGCGGACATACGCAGTATTTT. Drawing the rest from reference TRBV7-8 and TRBJ2-3, the complete variable domain is GAGVSQSPRYKVAKRGQDVALRCDPISGHVSLFWYQQALGQGPEFLTYFQNEAQLDKSGLPSDRFFAERPEGSVSTLKIQRTQQEDSAVYLCASSPSSGHTQYFGPGTRLTVL.

This clone was recorded a few times. The chain combines TRBV4-2 with TRBJ1-2; D possibly corresponds to TRBD1 (5 bases). The germline V gene has CDR1 LGHNA and CDR2 YNFKEQ. This CDR3 has 14 residues. V was trimmed by 1 base and J by 3 bases, leaving 9 bases between them. This chain's CDR3 is CASSQGGRYYGYTF. Written as DNA, the CDR3 is TGTGCCAGCAGCCAAGGGGGCAGGTACTATGGCTACACCTTC.

V gene TRBV4-1 combines with J gene TRBJ2-5; perhaps TRBD1 as D (6 bases). The V end was cut by 4 bases, the J end by 5 bases, with 11 bases between. Germline loops: CDR1 MGHRA, CDR2 YSYEKL. This CDR3 region has 13 residues. CDR3 sequence reads: CASSRLQGETQYF. CDR3 sequence (DNA): TGCGCCAGCAGCCGGCTCCAGGGGGAGACCCAGTACTTC.

This chain connects TRBV6-4 to TRBJ1-6; D perhaps matches TRBD1 (6 bases). The CDR3 has 17 amino acids. Trimming removed 6 bases at V and 0 bases at J, with 15 bases between. Germline loops: CDR1 MRHNA, CDR2 SNTAGT. The CDR3 loop is CASRDSQGSSYNSPLHF. The CDR3 DNA reads TGTGCCAGCAGGGATTCGCAGGGGAGCTCCTATAATTCACCCCTCCACTTT.

This clone was counted a few times. The chain carries TRBV9 and TRBJ2-2; D not resolved. Germline loops: CDR1 SGDLS, CDR2 YYNGEE. The CDR3 extends over 15 amino acids. The ends were cut back, 0 bases at V and 4 bases at J, with 10 bases in the middle. The CDR3 here is CASSVEGSRTGELFF. In DNA form, the CDR3 reads TGTGCCAGCAGCGTAGAGGGCAGCCGCACCGGGGAGCTGTTTTTT.

The rearrangement uses TRBV9 and TRBJ1-3, with D possibly TRBD1 on 5 matching bases. The length of the CDR3 is 15 residues. V lost 8 bases, J lost 2 bases, and 17 bases lay in between. Germline loops: CDR1 SGDLS, CDR2 YYNGEE. The CDR3 DNA is TGTGCCAGTACCCAAAGGGACCCACCTGGAAACACCATATATTTT. The encoded protein is CASTQRDPPGNTIYF. The full variable domain, completed using reference TRBV9 and TRBJ1-3, is DSGVTQTPKHLITATGQRVTLRCSPRSGDLSVYWYQQSLDQGLQFLIQYYNGEERAKGNILERFSAQQFPDLHSELNLSSLELGDSALYFCASTQRDPPGNTIYFGEGSWLTVV.